The next 22 T cell receptor beta chains were all read from a single sample in a study of OX40 agonist ivuxolimab in advanced cancers. Repertoires were generated with immunoSEQ multiplex PCR, while TCRdb's copy carries only in-frame clones and drops some. Among 70,000 or so clones, roughly 80% were seen once, and the ten largest hold roughly a tenth. The input for sequencing was CD4+ or CD8+ T cells sorted from blood, taken in a trial of the OX40 agonist ivuxolimab. Receptors were obtained from an adult with an advanced solid tumor such as melanoma, head and neck, liver or kidney cancer.

V usage is TRBV28 and J usage is TRBJ2-5; D unresolved. Trimming removed 8 bases at V and 0 bases at J, with 7 bases between. Germline-derived CDR1 and CDR2 are MDHEN and SYDVKM. The CDR3 extends over 12 amino acids. The CDR3 DNA is TGTGCCAGCGGTGGCGACCAAGAGACCCAGTACTTC. Translating gives CASGGDQETQYF.

The chain combines TRBV25-1 with TRBJ2-3, with D maybe TRBD2 (6 bases). CDR3 length: 16 amino acids. Germline CDR1 is MGHDK and CDR2 is SYGVNS. The V end was cut by 2 bases, the J end by 8 bases, with 20 bases between. CDR3: CASSESSAGTWGTQYF. The CDR3 coding sequence is TGTGCCAGCAGTGAAAGCTCAGCAGGGACTTGGGGTACGCAGTATTTT.

A remark on this clone: One end of the junction does not line up with germline, which may come from a read error. This chain connects TRBV7-6 to TRBJ1-2; D is possibly TRBD1 (6 bases). CDR3 length equals 16 residues. Germline CDR1 and CDR2: SGHVS and FNYEAQ. CDR3 DNA sequence: TGTGCCAGCAGCTTAGTCCCGGGAGGACAGAACTTTGGCTACACCTTC. This translates into CASSLVPGGQNFGYTF.

There are a few counts of this clone. The rearrangement uses TRBV4-1 and TRBJ1-5, with D uncertain. CDR1 is MGHRA, CDR2 YSYEKL, per germline. V dropped 1 base and J dropped 4 bases, with 11 bases sitting between them. This CDR3 has 15 amino acids. In nucleotides, the CDR3 is TGCGCCAGCAGCCAAGTTCGGGAATTTAATCAGCCCCAGCATTTT. It specifies CASSQVREFNQPQHF.

The chain carries TRBV2 and TRBJ2-7; TRBD2 is a possible D gene (6 bases). Germline V gives CDR1 SNHLY, CDR2 FYNNEI. V lost 9 bases to trimming and J lost 5 bases, with 17 bases between them. This CDR3 contains 13 residues. For the CDR3, the DNA is TGTGCCAGTTGTCGGGAGTCGAGGGACGAGCAGTACTTC. This gives the protein CASCRESRDEQYF. The entire variable domain, with the rest obtained from reference TRBV2 and TRBJ2-7, is as follows: EPEVTQTPSHQVTQMGQEVILRCVPISNHLYFYWYRQILGQKVEFLVSFYNNEISEKSEIFDDQFSVERPDGSNFTLKIRSTKLEDSAMYFCASCRESRDEQYFGPGTRLTVT.

The rearrangement uses TRBV6-1 and TRBJ2-7; D perhaps matches TRBD2 (5 bases). Germline CDR1 MNHNS, CDR2 SASEGT. V lost 3 bases and J 6 bases, leaving 12 bases between the germline ends. This CDR3 has 13 residues. CDR3: CASSDPDLLEQYV. The CDR3, as DNA: TGTGCCAGCAGTGACCCGGACTTACTCGAGCAGTACGTC.

This clone has only one observation. This rearrangement joins TRBV5-1 to TRBJ2-2, with TRBD2 identical over 10 bases. V lost 0 bases, J lost 7 bases, and 9 bases stayed unmatched. The CDR3 runs 17 residues. In germline, CDR1 is SGHRS, CDR2 YFSETQ. Here the CDR3 DNA reads TGCGCCAGCAGCTTGGCGGGTCTAGCGGGGGCGAGCGGGGAGCTGTTTTTT. Its translation: CASSLAGLAGASGELFF. The full variable domain, completed using reference TRBV5-1 and TRBJ2-2, is KAGVTQTPRYLIKTRGQQVTLSCSPISGHRSVSWYQQTPGQGLQFLFEYFSETQRNKGNFPGRFSGRQFSNSRSEMNVSTLELGDSALYLCASSLAGLAGASGELFFGEGSRLTVL.

The V call is TRBV9, the J call TRBJ2-1; 12 nucleotides agree with TRBD2. V was pared by 0 bases and J by 5 bases, with 12 bases of the junction left unmatched. CDR1 SGDLS and CDR2 YYNGEE come from the germline V gene. The CDR3 extends over 19 amino acids. The CDR3 DNA reads as TGTGCCAGCAGCGTAGGATTGGGGCTAAGGACTAGCGGGAACAATGAGCAGTTCTTC. As protein: CASSVGLGLRTSGNNEQFF.

The rearrangement links TRBV6-6 to TRBJ1-2; 10 nucleotides match TRBD1. The germline V gene encodes CDR1 MNHNY and CDR2 SVGAGI (reference sequence). V was clipped by 5 bases and J by 0 bases; unmatched bases: 3. This CDR3 has 15 residues. The CDR3 region has the DNA TGTGCCAGCAGTCCTGGGACAGGGGCTAACTATGGCTACACCTTC. Amino acid sequence: CASSPGTGANYGYTF.

V is TRBV10-3 and J is TRBJ2-2; 7 positions agree with TRBD1. With V trimmed by 0 bases and J by 9 bases, 13 bases remained unmatched. The CDR3 contains 17 residues. The germline CDR1 and CDR2 sequences are ENHRY and SYGVKD. CDR3 sequence (DNA): TGTGCCATCAGTGAGTCGATCCTGGGACAGCTCTCTAGGGAGCTGTTTTTT. It specifies CAISESILGQLSRELFF.

The chain combines TRBV7-9 with TRBJ1-2, with 11 bases that match TRBD1. Per the germline V gene, CDR1 is SEHNR and CDR2 is FQNEAQ (reference sequence). CDR3 length: 17 amino acids. V lost 4 bases, J lost 7 bases, and 14 bases stayed unmatched. DNA for the CDR3: TGTGCCAGCAGCTCCCCCGGGACAGGGGGTTACCTCCCTGGCTACACCTTC. Protein product: CASSSPGTGGYLPGYTF.

This clone was found a few times. The chain combines TRBV11-2 with TRBJ2-3, with 12 bases that match TRBD2. V shed 6 bases and J 0 bases; nucleotides not matched to a gene: 10. There are 18 residues in the CDR3. The germline V gene has CDR1 SGHAT and CDR2 FQNNGV. DNA of the CDR3: TGTGCCAGCAGGCGTGGACTAGCGGGGTTTGCTAGCACAGATACGCAGTATTTT. It specifies CASRRGLAGFASTDTQYF. Together with reference TRBV11-2 and TRBJ2-3, the CDR3 gives the full variable domain: EAGVAQSPRYKIIEKRQSVAFWCNPISGHATLYWYQQILGQGPKLLIQFQNNGVVDDSQLPKDRFSAERLKGVDSTLKIQPAKLEDSAVYLCASRRGLAGFASTDTQYFGPGTRLTVL.

This sequence joins TRBV7-9 and TRBJ2-5; 8 positions agree with TRBD2. V dropped 1 base and J dropped 5; count of bases not matched to a gene: 6. The CDR3 is 15 amino acids. Germline V gene lookup returns CDR1 SEHNR and CDR2 FQNEAQ (reference sequence). The CDR3 coding sequence is TGTGCCAGCAGCTTAGGGACTAGCACGCCGGAGACCCAGTACTTC. Protein sequence: CASSLGTSTPETQYF.

This rearrangement joins TRBV28 to TRBJ2-7, with D tentatively TRBD2 (6 bases). Germline CDR1 reads MDHEN; CDR2 reads SYDVKM. Trimming stripped 4 bases from V and 3 bases from J, with 19 bases between. CDR3 size: 16 residues. The chain's CDR3 is CASSSPSGTGNYEQYF. CDR3 DNA sequence: TGTGCCAGCAGTTCTCCTTCCGGGACTGGGAACTACGAGCAGTACTTC. The full variable domain, with the rest looked up from reference TRBV28 and TRBJ2-7, is DVKVTQSSRYLVKRTGEKVFLECVQDMDHENMFWYRQDPGLGLRLIYFSYDVKMKEKGDIPEGYSVSREKKERFSLILESASTNQTSMYLCASSSPSGTGNYEQYFGPGTRLTVT.

V and J are TRBV28 and TRBJ1-3, with D possibly being TRBD1 (5 bases). Germline assignment: CDR1 MDHEN and CDR2 SYDVKM. The CDR3 is made up of 13 amino acids. V lost 5 bases and J 7 bases, leaving 12 bases between the germline ends. Here the CDR3 reads CASSKQGPNTIYF. CDR3 nucleotides: TGTGCCAGCAGTAAGCAGGGCCCTAACACCATATATTTT.

This clone was recorded only once. J is TRBJ2-5 and V is TRBV4-1; D is undetermined. The germline V and J ends were trimmed by 4 bases and 5 bases, with 11 bases remaining between them. This CDR3 region has 13 residues. Germline-derived CDR1 and CDR2 are MGHRA and YSYEKL. CDR3 region: CASSLTIGETQYF. Written as DNA, the CDR3 is TGCGCCAGCAGCCTTACGATCGGGGAGACCCAGTACTTC.

The chain recombines TRBV5-1 with TRBJ1-2; 10 nucleotides agree with TRBD1. The CDR3 is 15 amino acids. CDR1 is SGHRS, CDR2 YFSETQ, per germline. The junction had 8 bases not matched to a gene; V was cut back by 4 bases and J by 5 bases. CDR3 in amino acids: CASSLGQGLGYGYTF. CDR3 nucleotides: TGCGCCAGCAGCCTGGGACAGGGGCTAGGTTATGGCTACACCTTC.

This clone was detected only a few times. The chain combines TRBV18 with TRBJ2-3; 12 positions agree with TRBD2. Germline values: CDR1 KGHSH, CDR2 LQKENI. V lost 6 bases to trimming and J lost 2 bases; unmatched junction nucleotides: 12. The CDR3 is 18 residues long. The CDR3 nucleotides read TGTGCCAGCTCTAACCAGAGGACTAGCGGGATGATCACAGATACGCAGTATTTT. Translated: CASSNQRTSGMITDTQYF.

The chain uses TRBV2 and TRBJ1-1; D is possibly TRBD1 (5 bases). The CDR3 is 14 residues long. Germline loops: CDR1 SNHLY, CDR2 FYNNEI. V dropped 5 bases and J dropped 10 bases, with 20 bases sitting between them. DNA for the CDR3: TGTGCCAGCAGTTTCAATACGGGACCTGGTGGAGCTTTCTTT. It yields the protein CASSFNTGPGGAFF.

The CDR3 DNA is TGCGCCAGCAGCTCGACAGGCTCGACCGGGGAGCTGTTTTTT. It codes for CASSSTGSTGELFF. The chain is built from TRBV5-1 and TRBJ2-2; the D gene is possibly TRBD1 (6 bases). Germline CDR1 is SGHRS and CDR2 is YFSETQ. Trimming pared 3 bases from V and 5 bases from J, leaving 11 bases between. This CDR3 contains 14 residues.

This clone showed up just a few times. This sequence joins TRBV5-1 and TRBJ2-2; TRBD2 might be the D (6 bases). Trimming removed 3 bases from V and 2 bases from J, with 14 bases in between. The germline CDR1 and CDR2 sequences are SGHRS and YFSETQ. This CDR3 is built from 16 residues. CDR3 coding DNA: TGCGCCAGCAGCTGGGGCTTGGGGACTAACACCGGGGAGCTGTTTTTT. Residues: CASSWGLGTNTGELFF.

V is TRBV7-4 and J is TRBJ2-1; D not resolved. Trimming left V 5 bases short and J 4 bases short, with 12 bases between. Germline V lookup: CDR1 SGHVT, CDR2 SQSDAQ. This CDR3 has 14 residues. The CDR3 DNA follows: TGTGCCAGCAGCCTCCGCAAGAATTACAATGAGCAGTTCTTC. It yields the protein CASSLRKNYNEQFF.